These 17 T cell receptor beta chains were sequenced from one sample in a study of technical replicates of blood from a few donors. The protocol was immunoSEQ multiplex PCR, while the TCRdb copy is restricted to in-frame clones and leaves out a portion. The data show more than 75,000 clones, 86% seen once. The sample was PBMCs. Receptor source: a human donor in good health. Some clones in this sample may be carry-over from other donors' samples.

This rearrangement joins TRBV7-3 to TRBJ2-7; maybe TRBD1 (6 bases). CDR1 SGHTA and CDR2 FQGTGA come from the germline V gene. CDR3 size: 14 residues. Trimming pared 5 bases from V and 0 bases from J, leaving 11 bases between. Here the CDR3 reads CASSPTDSSYEQYF. DNA of the CDR3: TGTGCCAGCAGCCCGACGGACAGCTCCTACGAGCAGTACTTC.

The chain has TRBV6-5 and TRBJ1-1; perhaps TRBD1 as D (5 bases). The germline V and J ends were trimmed by 5 bases and 1 base, with 8 bases remaining between them. The length of the CDR3 is 13 residues. Germline CDR1 is MNHEY and CDR2 is SVGAGI. CDR3: CASSRQRNTEAFF. CDR3 DNA: TGTGCCAGCAGTCGACAGAGGAACACTGAAGCTTTCTTT.

This chain connects TRBV5-8 to TRBJ2-1; 8 bases agree with TRBD2. V trimming: 4 bases; J trimming: 7 bases; junction bases outside the gene matches: 10. This CDR3 comprises 15 residues. Germline V lookup: CDR1 SGHTS, CDR2 YDEGEE. The CDR3 DNA reads TGTGCCAGCAGCCGGGAGGGAGGTTCGGTGAATGAGCAGTTCTTC. It encodes CASSREGGSVNEQFF.

This clone was seen a single time. The chain uses TRBV2 and TRBJ2-3, with TRBD1 as a possible D gene (7 bases). Germline V gives CDR1 SNHLY, CDR2 FYNNEI. The CDR3 is 19 residues long. Deletions cut 8 bases from V and 2 bases from J, with 29 bases between. The CDR3 sequence is CASSRSFYPGGTHTDTQYF. The CDR3, as DNA: TGTGCCAGCTCACGGTCTTTCTACCCAGGGGGGACACACACAGATACGCAGTATTTT. Full variable domain (outside the CDR3, taken from reference TRBV2 and TRBJ2-3): EPEVTQTPSHQVTQMGQEVILRCVPISNHLYFYWYRQILGQKVEFLVSFYNNEISEKSEIFDDQFSVERPDGSNFTLKIRSTKLEDSAMYFCASSRSFYPGGTHTDTQYFGPGTRLTVL.

This rearrangement joins TRBV10-3 to TRBJ1-3; D is undetermined. The CDR3 covers 15 residues. Germline CDR1 reads ENHRY; CDR2 reads SYGVKD. V was shortened by 6 bases and J by 0 bases, with 12 bases between the two germline ends. CDR3 sequence: CAISADLRSGNTIYF. CDR3 in DNA: TGTGCCATCAGCGCTGACTTGCGCTCTGGAAACACCATATATTTT.

This chain connects TRBV6-6 to TRBJ2-1; TRBD1 aligns across 9 bases. This CDR3 has 14 amino acids. From germline, CDR1 is MNHNY and CDR2 SVGAGI (reference sequence). J was trimmed by 6 bases and V by 6 bases; bases with no gene match: 6. In DNA form, the CDR3 reads TGTGCCAGCAGAGGACAGGGGTCGTTCAATGAGCAGTTCTTC. This codes for CASRGQGSFNEQFF.

The rearrangement uses TRBV11-2 and TRBJ2-1; 14 bases fit TRBD2. The germline CDR1 and CDR2 sequences are SGHAT and FQNNGV. Trimming took 5 bases from V and 4 from J; bases not matched to a gene: 4. This CDR3 is built from 16 residues. CDR3 DNA sequence: TGTGCCAGCAGCCCGAGACTAGCGGGAGGGTACAATGAGCAGTTCTTC. It encodes CASSPRLAGGYNEQFF.

This clone came up once. This sequence joins TRBV7-2 and TRBJ2-4; maybe TRBD2 (7 bases). V was clipped by 1 base and J by 6 bases, with 13 bases between them. Germline CDR1 is SGHTA and CDR2 is FQGNSA. The CDR3 consists of 15 residues. The CDR3 sequence: CASSLGGGPLNIQYF. CDR3 sequence (DNA): TGTGCCAGCAGCTTAGGGGGGGGCCCATTAAACATTCAGTACTTC.

This sequence joins TRBV13 and TRBJ2-1; D gene ambiguous. Trimming removed 5 bases at V and 7 bases at J, with 6 bases between. The CDR3 is made up of 11 amino acids. Germline CDR1 PRHDT, CDR2 FYEKMQ (reference sequence). CDR3 nucleotide sequence: TGTGCCAGCAGCCACTCTAATGAGCAGTTCTTC. Translated, it gives CASSHSNEQFF.

V usage is TRBV5-1 and J usage is TRBJ2-3; 8 bases align to TRBD2. Losses at the gene ends were 0 bases for V and 1 base for J; bases not matched to a gene: 7. The germline V gene has CDR1 SGHRS and CDR2 YFSETQ. The CDR3 totals 17 residues. The CDR3: CASSLGRAGGRTDTQYF. CDR3 DNA sequence: TGCGCCAGCAGCTTGGGGCGGGCGGGGGGACGCACAGATACGCAGTATTTT.

The chain is built from TRBV19 and TRBJ2-3, with 7 bases that match TRBD1. Losses at the gene ends were 5 bases for V and 0 bases for J; bases not matched to a gene: 2. Germline lookup yields CDR1 LNHDA and CDR2 SQIVND (reference sequence). This CDR3 region has 14 residues. The CDR3 DNA follows: TGTGCCAGTAGTTCACAGGGGAGCACAGATACGCAGTATTTT. Translation: CASSSQGSTDTQYF.

This clone turned up a few times. V is TRBV7-2 and J is TRBJ1-5; weak D call: TRBD1 (6 bases). This CDR3 has 15 residues. V gave up 1 base and J gave up 3 bases, with 10 bases separating them. Germline V CDR1 and CDR2: SGHTA, FQGNSA. The CDR3 here is CASSLVGQSNQPQHF. The CDR3 coding sequence is TGTGCCAGCAGCTTAGTAGGACAGTCCAATCAGCCCCAGCATTTT.

V gene TRBV5-1 combines with J gene TRBJ1-1; D unresolved. Germline V gene data show CDR1 as SGHRS and CDR2 as YFSETQ. V was clipped by 0 bases and J by 4 bases, with 10 bases between them. The CDR3 is 14 amino acids. CDR3 nucleotides: TGCGCCAGCAGCTTGGGAGGAGACCGCACTGAAGCTTTCTTT. Its translation: CASSLGGDRTEAFF.

Notes on this clone: Other DNA sequences in the sample encode the same CDR3. V is TRBV13 and J is TRBJ1-6, with D unresolved. In germline, CDR1 is PRHDT, CDR2 FYEKMQ (reference sequence). Trimming stripped 3 bases from V and 0 bases from J, with 9 bases between. The CDR3 contains 16 residues. The CDR3 region has the DNA TGTGCCAGCAGCTTTGGTTGGAGCTCCTATAATTCACCCCTCCACTTT. This sequence encodes CASSFGWSSYNSPLHF.

V is TRBV7-2 and J is TRBJ1-1; D gene unclear. This CDR3 is 15 amino acids long. With 1 base removed from V and 0 bases from J, the gap between germline ends came to 9 bases. Germline CDR1 reads SGHTA; CDR2 reads FQGNSA. CDR3 coding DNA: TGTGCCAGCAGCTTAGACGGCAGCGTGAACACTGAAGCTTTCTTT. Protein: CASSLDGSVNTEAFF. Filled out from reference TRBV7-2 and TRBJ1-1, the complete variable domain reads GAGVSQSPSNKVTEKGKDVELRCDPISGHTALYWYRQSLGQGLEFLIYFQGNSAPDKSGLPSDRFSAERTGGSVSTLTIQRTQQEDSAVYLCASSLDGSVNTEAFFGQGTRLTVV.

The rearrangement uses TRBV6-5 and TRBJ1-2; TRBD1 agrees at 7 bases. From germline, CDR1 is MNHEY and CDR2 SVGAGI. The CDR3 is 15 residues long. V trimming: 7 bases; J trimming: 0 bases; junction bases outside the gene matches: 8. The CDR3 nucleotides read TGTGCCAGCACTCGACAGGGAAGGCCTAACTATGGCTACACCTTC. Protein product: CASTRQGRPNYGYTF.

This chain connects TRBV4-2 to TRBJ2-1; 8 nucleotides agree with TRBD2. The CDR3 has 17 residues. Germline assignment: CDR1 LGHNA and CDR2 YNFKEQ. Trimming removed 3 bases from V and 7 bases from J; junction bases left unmatched: 14. The DNA of the CDR3 is TGTGCCAGCAGCCAGCCCATACTAGCGGACACCTGGAATGAGCAGTTCTTC. Protein sequence: CASSQPILADTWNEQFF.